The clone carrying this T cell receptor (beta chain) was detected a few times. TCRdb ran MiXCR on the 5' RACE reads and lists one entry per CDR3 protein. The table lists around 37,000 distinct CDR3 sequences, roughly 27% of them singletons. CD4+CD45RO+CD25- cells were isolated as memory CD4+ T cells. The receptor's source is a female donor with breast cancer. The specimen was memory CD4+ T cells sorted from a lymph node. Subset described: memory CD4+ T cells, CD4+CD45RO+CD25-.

CDR3 in DNA: TGCGCCAGCAGCTTGGCAGGGTACAACCAAGAGACCCAGTACTTC. It specifies CASSLAGYNQETQYF. The chain joins TRBV5-1 to TRBJ2-5; D is possibly TRBD1 (5 bases). Germline V CDR1 and CDR2: SGHRS, YFSETQ. With 0 bases removed from V and 0 bases from J, the gap between germline ends came to 9 bases. The CDR3 length is 15 residues. Supplemented by reference TRBV5-1 and TRBJ2-5, the full variable domain reads KAGVTQTPRYLIKTRGQQVTLSCSPISGHRSVSWYQQTPGQGLQFLFEYFSETQRNKGNFPGRFSGRQFSNSRSEMNVSTLELGDSALYLCASSLAGYNQETQYFGPGTRLLVL.